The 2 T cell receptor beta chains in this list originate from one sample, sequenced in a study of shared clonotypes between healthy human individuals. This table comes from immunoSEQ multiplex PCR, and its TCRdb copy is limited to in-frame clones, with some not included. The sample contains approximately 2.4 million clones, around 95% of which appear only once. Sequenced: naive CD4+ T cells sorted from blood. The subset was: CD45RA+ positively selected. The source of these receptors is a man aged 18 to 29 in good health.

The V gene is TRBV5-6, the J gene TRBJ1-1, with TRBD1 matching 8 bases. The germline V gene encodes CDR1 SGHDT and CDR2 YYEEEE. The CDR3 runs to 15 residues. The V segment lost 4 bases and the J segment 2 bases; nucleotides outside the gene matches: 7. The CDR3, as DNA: TGTGCCAGCAGCGATGCCGGACAGGGCAACACTGAAGCTTTCTTT. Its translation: CASSDAGQGNTEAFF.

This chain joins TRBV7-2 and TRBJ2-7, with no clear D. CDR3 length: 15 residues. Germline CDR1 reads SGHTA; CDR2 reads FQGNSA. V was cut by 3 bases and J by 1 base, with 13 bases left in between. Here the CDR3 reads CASSFGGTLSYEQYF. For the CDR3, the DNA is TGTGCCAGCAGCTTCGGCGGAACCCTATCCTACGAGCAGTACTTC. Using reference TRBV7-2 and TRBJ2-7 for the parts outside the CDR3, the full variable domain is GAGVSQSPSNKVTEKGKDVELRCDPISGHTALYWYRQSLGQGLEFLIYFQGNSAPDKSGLPSDRFSAERTGGSVSTLTIQRTQQEDSAVYLCASSFGGTLSYEQYFGPGTRLTVT.